The subject of this entry is one T cell receptor beta chain. The antigen it recognizes is unknown. Per-base quality was not reported, and no clone a single base away is much larger than it. This entry belongs to a study of T cells after yellow fever vaccination (dated 2019 in TCRdb). Study-wide context: The SMART-Seq v4 Ultra Low Input RNA kit was used to prepare libraries from fractions with low cell numbers. To follow T-cell clones before and after primary and booster YFV17D yellow fever vaccination, bulk TCR alpha and beta repertoires were sequenced over time. Two healthy male donors, one aged 18 to 30 and one aged 30 to 40 years, were included in the cohort. Blood was drawn at multiple timepoints before and after primary and secondary immunization, with bulk PBMC replicates and cell subsets isolated.

TCR cDNA was made using 5'RACE template switching, a step that added a universal primer site and unique molecular identifiers. Priming of cDNA synthesis was performed from both the TCR alpha and TCR beta constant segments. Library amplification used two PCR steps, and the second PCR step added sample barcodes and sequencing adapters. Sequencing of libraries was done on Illumina HiSeq 2500 (2x100 bp) or NovaSeq (2x150 bp). Under the source paper's analysis protocol: Reads were demultiplexed and collapsed into UMI consensus sequences with MIGEC, and V(D)J alignment was performed with MiXCR. Clonotypes responding to the vaccine were identified with edgeR on replicate PBMC samples, with the criteria of FDR below 0.01 and a log2 fold change above 5 up to day 15. Each bulk clonotype received a CD4 or CD8 identity based on whether the sequenced CD4 or CD8 repertoire contained that clonotype at higher abundance. The public reads were reprocessed in TCRdb via fastp at Q25 and MiXCR, keeping in-frame beta chains. Rows with a matching CDR3 protein are joined into one entry that keeps the most common DNA and genes. The authors' filters were not applied to this entry. Across this sample there are hundreds of thousands of distinct CDR3 sequences, with approximately 13% seen only once. Jointly, the top ten make up over 12% of the sample.

In the paper's terms, the treatment or condition label means: live attenuated yellow fever vaccine strain. Two biological replicates of bulk PBMCs were collected at each blood-draw timepoint. PBMCs were isolated from peripheral blood using a standard Ficoll-Paque protocol. TriZol was used to extract RNA from bulk PBMCs, from CD4 and CD8 fractions, and from dextramer-positive and dextramer-negative fractions. The paper's findings and limits, for the study overall: Computational filtering was needed because FACS-sorted repertoires could contain abundant contaminating clonotypes from the bulk population. The secondary T-cell response was found to be weaker but faster than the primary response, with a peak reached on day 5 rather than on day 15. Most clones expanded after primary vaccination (around 96% of CD4 and around nine tenths of CD8) were re-detected after the booster, suggesting that broad memory maintenance occurred. A small share of clonotypes was detected in both CD4 and CD8 compartments, with the overlap likely arising from convergent recombination. Because only a couple of donors were included in the study, the extent to which the findings can be generalized is limited.

Trimming costs V 6 bases and J 0 bases, and their ends lie 12 bases apart. From cysteine to phenylalanine, the CDR3 is 15 amino acids long. Just the 45-base CDR3 DNA is kept, in frame starting at base 1. The rearrangement combines TRBV12-3 or TRBV12-4 with TRBJ1-5; a confident D gene designation cannot be given. Source: PBMCs, taken on the day of the yellow fever booster vaccination. This receptor was identified in a man under 40 who received the YFV17D yellow fever vaccine. The sequence in DNA is TGTGCCAGCAGCCACCACAGCGCTAGCAATCAGCCCCAGCATTTT. The encoded protein is CASSHHSASNQPQHF.